This TCR beta chain was identified during a study of cytomegalovirus exposure and HLA in healthy donors. Findings and limits, study-wide: Roughly uniform depth of sequencing across donors was assumed in presence/absence analyses. Accounts indicate the classifier identified cytomegalovirus status with strong specificity and sensitivity.

PCR involved 60 Vbeta and 13 Jbeta primers. The protocol was immunoSEQ multiplex PCR, while the TCRdb copy is restricted to in-frame clones and leaves out a portion. The sample holds roughly 120,000 clones, 79% seen once. A note on this clone: The target antigen is unknown.

This clonotype originated in a man aged 25-45 years in good health and CMV-seropositive. Sample: PBMCs.

CDR3 DNA: TGCGCCAGCAGCCGGGGAGGAAGCTCCTACAATGAGCAGTTCTTC. This sequence encodes CASSRGGSSYNEQFF. This rearrangement joins TRBV4-3 to TRBJ2-1; tentatively, D is TRBD2 (6 bases). The ends were cut back, 4 bases at V and 0 bases at J, with 10 bases in the middle. The length of the CDR3 is 15 residues. CDR1 and CDR2 from the germline V gene are LGHNA and YSLEER.